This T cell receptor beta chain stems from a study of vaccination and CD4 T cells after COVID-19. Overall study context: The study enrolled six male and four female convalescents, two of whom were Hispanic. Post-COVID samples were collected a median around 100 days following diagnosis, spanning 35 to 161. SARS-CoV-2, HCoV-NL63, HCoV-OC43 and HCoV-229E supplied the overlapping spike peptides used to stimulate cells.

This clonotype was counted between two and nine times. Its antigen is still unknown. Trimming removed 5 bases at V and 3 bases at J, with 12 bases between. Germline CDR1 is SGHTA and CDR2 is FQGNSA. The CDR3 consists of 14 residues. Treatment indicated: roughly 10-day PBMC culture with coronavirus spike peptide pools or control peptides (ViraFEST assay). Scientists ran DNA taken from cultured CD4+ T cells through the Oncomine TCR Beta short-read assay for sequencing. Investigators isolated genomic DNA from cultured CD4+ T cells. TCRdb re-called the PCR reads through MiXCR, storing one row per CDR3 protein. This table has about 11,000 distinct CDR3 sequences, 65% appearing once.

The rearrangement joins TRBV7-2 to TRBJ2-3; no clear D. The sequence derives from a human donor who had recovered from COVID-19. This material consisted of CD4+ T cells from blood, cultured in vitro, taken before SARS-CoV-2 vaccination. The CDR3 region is CASSPPLGTDTQYF. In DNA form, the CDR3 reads TGTGCCAGCAGCCCTCCGCTGGGGACAGATACGCAGTATTTT. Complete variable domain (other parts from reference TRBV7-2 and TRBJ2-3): GAGVSQSPSNKVTEKGKDVELRCDPISGHTALYWYRQSLGQGLEFLIYFQGNSAPDKSGLPSDRFSAERTGGSVSTLTIQRTQQEDSAVYLCASSPPLGTDTQYFGPGTRLTVL.